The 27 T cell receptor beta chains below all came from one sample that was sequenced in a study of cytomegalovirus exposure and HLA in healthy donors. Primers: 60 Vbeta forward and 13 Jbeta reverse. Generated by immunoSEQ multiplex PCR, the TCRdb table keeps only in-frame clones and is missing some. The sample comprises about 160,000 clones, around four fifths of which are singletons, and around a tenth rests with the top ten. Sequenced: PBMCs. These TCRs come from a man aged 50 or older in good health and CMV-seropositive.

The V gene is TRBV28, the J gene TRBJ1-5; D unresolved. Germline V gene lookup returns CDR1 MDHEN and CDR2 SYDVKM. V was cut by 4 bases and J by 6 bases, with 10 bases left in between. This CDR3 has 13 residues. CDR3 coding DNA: TGTGCCAGCAGTTCCTCAGAGGCTCAGCCCCAGCATTTT. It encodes CASSSSEAQPQHF.

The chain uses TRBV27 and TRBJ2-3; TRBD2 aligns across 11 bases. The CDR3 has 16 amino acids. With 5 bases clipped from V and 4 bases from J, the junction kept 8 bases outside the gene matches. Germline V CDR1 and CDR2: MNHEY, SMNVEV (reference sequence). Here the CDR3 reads CASSTPSGRIADTQYF. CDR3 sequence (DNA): TGTGCCAGCAGTACCCCTAGCGGGAGGATCGCAGATACGCAGTATTTT.

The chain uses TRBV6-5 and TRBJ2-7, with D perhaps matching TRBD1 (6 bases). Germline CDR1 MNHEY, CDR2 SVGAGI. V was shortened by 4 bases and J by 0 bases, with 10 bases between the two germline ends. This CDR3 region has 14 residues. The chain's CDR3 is CASSSGTPSYEQYF. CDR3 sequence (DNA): TGTGCCAGCAGTTCCGGGACACCCTCCTACGAGCAGTACTTC.

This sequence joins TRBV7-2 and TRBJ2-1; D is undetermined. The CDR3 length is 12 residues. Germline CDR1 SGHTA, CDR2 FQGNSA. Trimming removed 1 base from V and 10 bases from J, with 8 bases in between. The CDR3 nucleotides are TGTGCCAGCAGCTTAGACTTGAGCGAGCAGTTCTTC. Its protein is CASSLDLSEQFF. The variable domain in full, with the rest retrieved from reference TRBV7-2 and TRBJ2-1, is GAGVSQSPSNKVTEKGKDVELRCDPISGHTALYWYRQSLGQGLEFLIYFQGNSAPDKSGLPSDRFSAERTGGSVSTLTIQRTQQEDSAVYLCASSLDLSEQFFGPGTRLTVL.

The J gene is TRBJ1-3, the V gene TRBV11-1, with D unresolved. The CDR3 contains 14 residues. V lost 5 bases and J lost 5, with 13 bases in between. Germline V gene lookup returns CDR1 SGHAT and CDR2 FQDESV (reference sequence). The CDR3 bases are TGTGCCAGCAGCACGTCGAGGGAAAGAAACACCATATATTTT. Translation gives CASSTSRERNTIYF.

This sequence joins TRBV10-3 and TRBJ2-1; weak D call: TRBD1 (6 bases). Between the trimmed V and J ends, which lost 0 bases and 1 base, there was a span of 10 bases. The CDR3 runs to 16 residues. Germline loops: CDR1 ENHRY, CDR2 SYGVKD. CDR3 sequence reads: CAISESAGVSYNEQFF. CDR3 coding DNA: TGTGCCATCAGTGAGTCGGCAGGGGTTTCCTACAATGAGCAGTTCTTC.

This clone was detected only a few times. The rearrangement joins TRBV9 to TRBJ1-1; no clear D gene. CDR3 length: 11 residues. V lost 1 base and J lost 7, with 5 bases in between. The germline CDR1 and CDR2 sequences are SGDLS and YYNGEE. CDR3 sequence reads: CASSVSGEAFF. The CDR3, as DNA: TGTGCCAGCAGCGTATCGGGTGAAGCTTTCTTT.

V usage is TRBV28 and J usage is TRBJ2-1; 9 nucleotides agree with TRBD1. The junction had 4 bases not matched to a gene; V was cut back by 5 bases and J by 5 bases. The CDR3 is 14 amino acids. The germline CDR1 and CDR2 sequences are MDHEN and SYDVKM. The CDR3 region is CASSPRDRDNEQFF. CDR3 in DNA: TGTGCCAGCAGTCCCCGGGACAGGGACAATGAGCAGTTCTTC.

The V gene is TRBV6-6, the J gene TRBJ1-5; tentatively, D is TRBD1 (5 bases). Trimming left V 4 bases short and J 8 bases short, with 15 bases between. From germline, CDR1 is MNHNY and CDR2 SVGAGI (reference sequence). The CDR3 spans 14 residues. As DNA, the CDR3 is TGTGCCAGCAGTTCGGCGGGGCTTATAGAGCCCCAGCATTTT. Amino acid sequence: CASSSAGLIEPQHF.

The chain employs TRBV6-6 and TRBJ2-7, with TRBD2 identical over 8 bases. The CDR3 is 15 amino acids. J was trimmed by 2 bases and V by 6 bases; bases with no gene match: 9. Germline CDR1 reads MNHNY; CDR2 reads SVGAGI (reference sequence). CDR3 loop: CASSYSGTDTYEQYF. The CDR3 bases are TGTGCCAGCAGCTATAGCGGGACGGACACCTACGAGCAGTACTTC.

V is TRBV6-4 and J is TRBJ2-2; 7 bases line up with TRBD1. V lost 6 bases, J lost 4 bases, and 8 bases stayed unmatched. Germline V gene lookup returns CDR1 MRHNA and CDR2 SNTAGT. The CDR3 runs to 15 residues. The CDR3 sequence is CASSPGQPGTGELFF. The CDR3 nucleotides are TGTGCCAGCAGCCCGGGACAGCCCGGCACCGGGGAGCTGTTTTTT.

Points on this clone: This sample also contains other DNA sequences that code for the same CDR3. This CDR3 is CASSLGQINEKLFF. CDR3 nucleotide sequence: TGTGCCAGCAGCCTAGGACAGATTAATGAAAAACTGTTTTTT. V and J are TRBV7-9 and TRBJ1-4; D perhaps matches TRBD1 (6 bases). This CDR3 comprises 14 residues. Germline V gives CDR1 SEHNR, CDR2 FQNEAQ (reference sequence). Trimming pared 5 bases from V and 4 bases from J, leaving 11 bases between.

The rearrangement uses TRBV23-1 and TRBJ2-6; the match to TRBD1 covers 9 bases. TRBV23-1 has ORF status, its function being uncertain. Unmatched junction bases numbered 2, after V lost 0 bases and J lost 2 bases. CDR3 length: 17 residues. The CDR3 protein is CASSQSGTGTGANVLTF. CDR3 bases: TGCGCCAGCAGTCAATCGGGGACAGGGACTGGGGCCAACGTCCTGACTTTC.

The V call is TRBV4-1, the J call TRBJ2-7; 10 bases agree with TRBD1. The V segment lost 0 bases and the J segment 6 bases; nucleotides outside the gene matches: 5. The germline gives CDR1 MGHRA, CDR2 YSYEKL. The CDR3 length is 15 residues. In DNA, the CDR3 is TGCGCCAGCAGCCAAGATTCGGGACAGGGGTTCGAGCAGTACTTC. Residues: CASSQDSGQGFEQYF.

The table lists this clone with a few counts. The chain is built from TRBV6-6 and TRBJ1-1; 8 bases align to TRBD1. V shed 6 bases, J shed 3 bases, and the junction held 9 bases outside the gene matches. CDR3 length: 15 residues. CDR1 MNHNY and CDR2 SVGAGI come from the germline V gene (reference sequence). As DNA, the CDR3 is TGTGCCAGCAGATATGACGGACAGGGATACACTGAAGCTTTCTTT. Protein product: CASRYDGQGYTEAFF.

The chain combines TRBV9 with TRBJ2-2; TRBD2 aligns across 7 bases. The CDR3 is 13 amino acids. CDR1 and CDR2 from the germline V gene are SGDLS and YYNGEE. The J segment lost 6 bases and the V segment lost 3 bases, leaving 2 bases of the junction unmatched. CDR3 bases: TGTGCCAGCAGCGCTGCGGGGGCCGGGGAGCTGTTTTTT. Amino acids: CASSAAGAGELFF.

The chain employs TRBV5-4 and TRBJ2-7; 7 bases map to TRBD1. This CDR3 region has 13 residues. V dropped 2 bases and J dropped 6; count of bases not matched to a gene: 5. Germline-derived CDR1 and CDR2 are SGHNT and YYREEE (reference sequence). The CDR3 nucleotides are TGTGCCAGCAGCTTAGGGACAGTCCCCGAGCAGTACTTC. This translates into CASSLGTVPEQYF.

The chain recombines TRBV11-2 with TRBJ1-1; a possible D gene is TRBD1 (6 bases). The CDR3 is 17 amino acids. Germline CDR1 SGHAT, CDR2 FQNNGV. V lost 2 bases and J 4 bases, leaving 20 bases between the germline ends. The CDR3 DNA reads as TGTGCCAGCAGCTTAATCCGGGGACAAGGTATAAGCACTGAAGCTTTCTTT. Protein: CASSLIRGQGISTEAFF.

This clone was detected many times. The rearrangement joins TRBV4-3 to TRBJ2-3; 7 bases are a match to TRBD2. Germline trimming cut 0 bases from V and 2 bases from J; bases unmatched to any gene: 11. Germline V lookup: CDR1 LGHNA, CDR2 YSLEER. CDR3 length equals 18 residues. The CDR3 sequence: CASSQEPDREVSTDTQYF. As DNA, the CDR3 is TGCGCCAGCAGCCAAGAACCCGATCGGGAGGTGTCCACAGATACGCAGTATTTT.

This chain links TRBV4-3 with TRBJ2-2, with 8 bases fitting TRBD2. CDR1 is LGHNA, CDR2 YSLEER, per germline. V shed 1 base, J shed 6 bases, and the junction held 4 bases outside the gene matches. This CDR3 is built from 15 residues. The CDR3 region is CASSQAGGQAGELFF. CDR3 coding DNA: TGCGCCAGCAGCCAAGCGGGGGGGCAGGCCGGGGAGCTGTTTTTT.

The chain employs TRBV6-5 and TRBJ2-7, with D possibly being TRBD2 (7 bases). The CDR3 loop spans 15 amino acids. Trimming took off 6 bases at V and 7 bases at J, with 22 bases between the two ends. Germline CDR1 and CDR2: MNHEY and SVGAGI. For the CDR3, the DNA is TGTGCCAGCAGGAAGGTGGGGAGGGGGTGGGGGGAGCAGTACTTC. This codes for CASRKVGRGWGEQYF.

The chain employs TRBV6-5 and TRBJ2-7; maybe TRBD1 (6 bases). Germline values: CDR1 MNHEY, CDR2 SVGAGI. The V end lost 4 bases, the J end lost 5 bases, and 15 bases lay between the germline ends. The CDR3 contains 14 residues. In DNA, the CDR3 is TGTGCCAGCAGTTCCCCCGGGACAAGACACGAGCAGTACTTC. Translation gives CASSSPGTRHEQYF.

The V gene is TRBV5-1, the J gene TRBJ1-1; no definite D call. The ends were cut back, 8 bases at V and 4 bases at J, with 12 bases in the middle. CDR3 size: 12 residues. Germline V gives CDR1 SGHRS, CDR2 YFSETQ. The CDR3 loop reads CASNNGGTEAFF. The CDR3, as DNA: TGCGCCAGTAATAACGGCGGCACTGAAGCTTTCTTT.

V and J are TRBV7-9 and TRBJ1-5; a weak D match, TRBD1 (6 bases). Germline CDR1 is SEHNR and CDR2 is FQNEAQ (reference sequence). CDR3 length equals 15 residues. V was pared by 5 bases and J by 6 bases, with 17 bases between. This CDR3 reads CASSPAQGVGQPQHF. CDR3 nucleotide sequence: TGTGCCAGCAGCCCCGCACAGGGTGTGGGTCAGCCCCAGCATTTT.

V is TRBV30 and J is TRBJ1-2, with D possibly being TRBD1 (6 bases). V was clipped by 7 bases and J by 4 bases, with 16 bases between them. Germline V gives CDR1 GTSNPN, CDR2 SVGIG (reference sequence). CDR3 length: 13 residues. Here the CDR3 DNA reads TGTGCCTTGGAGTCGACAGGCATCTATGGCTACACCTTC. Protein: CALESTGIYGYTF.

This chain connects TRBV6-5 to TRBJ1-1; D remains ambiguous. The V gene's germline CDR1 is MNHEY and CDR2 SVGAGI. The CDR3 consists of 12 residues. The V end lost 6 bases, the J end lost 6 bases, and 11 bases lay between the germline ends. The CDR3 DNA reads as TGTGCCAGCAGATACGGGCTCTCTGAAGCTTTCTTT. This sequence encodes CASRYGLSEAFF.

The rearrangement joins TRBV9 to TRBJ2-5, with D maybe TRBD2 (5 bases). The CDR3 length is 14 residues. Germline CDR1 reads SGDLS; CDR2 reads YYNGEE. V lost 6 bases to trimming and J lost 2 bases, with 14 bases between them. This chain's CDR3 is CASTPGKKQETQYF. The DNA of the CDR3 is TGTGCCAGCACCCCGGGAAAGAAACAAGAGACCCAGTACTTC. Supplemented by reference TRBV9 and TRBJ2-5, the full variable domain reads DSGVTQTPKHLITATGQRVTLRCSPRSGDLSVYWYQQSLDQGLQFLIQYYNGEERAKGNILERFSAQQFPDLHSELNLSSLELGDSALYFCASTPGKKQETQYFGPGTRLLVL.